These 10 T cell receptor beta chains were all obtained from the same sample, sequenced in a study of blood T cell repertoires in COVID-19. Profiled with immunoSEQ multiplex PCR; TCRdb holds only in-frame clones, not every one. The repertoire holds roughly 170,000 clones, with approximately 84% as singletons. Material: peripheral blood. These receptors all come from a woman between 45 and 65 years old with COVID-19, enrolled during active disease.

V is TRBV3-1 (or the pseudogene TRBV3-2) and J is TRBJ2-1; the match to TRBD2 covers 14 bases. V trimming: 4 bases; J trimming: 6 bases; junction bases outside the gene matches: 2. The germline gives CDR1 LGHDT, CDR2 YNNKEL (reference sequence). The CDR3 is 15 residues long. The CDR3 reads CASSPTSGGANEQFF. The DNA of the CDR3 is TGTGCCAGCAGCCCGACTAGCGGGGGGGCCAATGAGCAGTTCTTC.

The chain employs TRBV10-3 and TRBJ2-1; D may be TRBD1 (6 bases). The CDR3 has 13 amino acids. Germline V gene sequence: CDR1 ENHRY, CDR2 SYGVKD. V lost 10 bases, J lost 8 bases, and 18 bases lay in between. The CDR3 is CATETTGFDEQFF. In DNA form, the CDR3 reads TGTGCCACCGAAACGACAGGCTTCGATGAGCAGTTCTTC.

This chain uses TRBV19 with TRBJ2-5, with a weak D call TRBD2 (6 bases). The germline V and J ends were trimmed by 10 bases and 5 bases, with 20 bases remaining between them. CDR1 LNHDA and CDR2 SQIVND come from the germline V gene (reference sequence). CDR3 size: 14 residues. This chain's CDR3 is CATRRDGPVETQYF. The CDR3 DNA is TGTGCCACCCGGAGGGACGGTCCAGTGGAGACCCAGTACTTC.

The genes are TRBV7-2 and TRBJ1-3; weak D call: TRBD1 (6 bases). The ends were cut back, 5 bases at V and 4 bases at J, with 15 bases in the middle. CDR3 length: 15 residues. CDR1 is SGHTA and CDR2 is FQGNSA in the germline V gene. The CDR3 is CASSNLQGLGNTIYF. The CDR3 DNA reads as TGTGCCAGCAGCAACCTACAGGGTTTGGGAAACACCATATATTTT.

This chain connects TRBV5-1 to TRBJ1-5; TRBD1 matches at 8 bases. Trimming cost V 4 bases and J 7 bases; bases outside gene matches: 10. There are 15 residues in the CDR3. Germline lookup yields CDR1 SGHRS and CDR2 YFSETQ. DNA of the CDR3: TGCGCCAGCAGCCTTACTACCGGGACAGGACAGCCCCAGCATTTT. Translation gives CASSLTTGTGQPQHF.

The chain couples TRBV21-1 to TRBJ1-6; the table's D call, TRBD1, has no DNA check behind it. TRBV21-1 is recorded as a pseudogene. This CDR3 contains 18 residues. CDR3 nucleotide sequence: TGTGCCAGCAGCAAAGGGGGGCGGGCCAACTCCTATAATTCACCCCTCCACTTT. It translates to CASSKGGRANSYNSPLHF.

The chain is built from TRBV28 and TRBJ1-2, with a tentative D call TRBD1 (5 bases). Per germline, CDR1 MDHEN and CDR2 SYDVKM. This CDR3 is 14 amino acids long. Trimming shortened V by 7 bases and J by 6 bases, and 18 bases separated the two germline ends. In DNA, the CDR3 is TGTGCCAGCACTTCTTCCGTGGGGCTGGATGGCTACACCTTC. It is translated as CASTSSVGLDGYTF.

This chain links TRBV21-1 with TRBJ1-5; the table's D call, TRBD1, has no DNA check behind it. TRBV21-1 is assigned pseudogene status. The CDR3 is made up of 16 amino acids. For the CDR3, the DNA is TGTGCCAGCAGCAAACGGGCAGGGGGCCGCAATCAGCCCCAGCATTTT. It yields the protein CASSKRAGGRNQPQHF.

By proportion, this clone is medium-sized (0.01 to 0.1%). The gene calls are TRBV11-2 and TRBJ1-4; possibly TRBD1 for D (5 bases). This CDR3 region has 16 residues. CDR1 SGHAT and CDR2 FQNNGV come from the germline V gene. V gave up 4 bases and J gave up 4 bases, with 16 bases separating them. CDR3 residues: CASSSHRGVVNEKLFF. For the CDR3, the DNA is TGTGCCAGCAGCTCCCACCGGGGGGTTGTTAATGAAAAACTGTTTTTT.

In this sample, this clone turned up a few times. The CDR3 here is CASSRTGDSYEQYF. CDR3 DNA: TGTGCCAGCAGCCGAACAGGAGACTCCTACGAGCAGTACTTC. V gene TRBV3-1 (or the pseudogene TRBV3-2) combines with J gene TRBJ2-7; a possible D gene is TRBD1 (5 bases). In germline, CDR1 is LGHDT, CDR2 YNNKEL (reference sequence). This CDR3 has 14 residues. V was clipped by 4 bases and J by 0 bases, with 10 bases between them.